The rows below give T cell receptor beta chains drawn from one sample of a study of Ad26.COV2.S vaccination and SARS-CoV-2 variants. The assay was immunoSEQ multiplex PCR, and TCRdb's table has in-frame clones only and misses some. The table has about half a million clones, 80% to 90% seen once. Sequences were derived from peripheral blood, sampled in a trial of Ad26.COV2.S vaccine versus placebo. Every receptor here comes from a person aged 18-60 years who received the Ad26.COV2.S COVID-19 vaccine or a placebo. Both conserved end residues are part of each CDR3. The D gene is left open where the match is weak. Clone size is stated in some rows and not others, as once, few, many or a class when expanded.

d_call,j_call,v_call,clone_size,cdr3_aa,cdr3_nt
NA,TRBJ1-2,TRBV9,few,CASSVGQLNYGYTF,TGTGCCAGCAGCGTAGGCCAACTGAACTATGGCTACACCTTC
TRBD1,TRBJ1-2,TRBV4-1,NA,CASSQADRIYGYTF,TGCGCCAGCAGCCAGGCGGACAGGATCTATGGCTACACCTTC
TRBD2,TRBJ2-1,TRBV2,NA,CASRSRAGGGRNEQFF,TGTGCCAGCAGGAGTCGTGCGGGAGGGGGCAGAAATGAGCAGTTCTTC
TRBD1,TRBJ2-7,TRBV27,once,CASSHGQGKPIYEQYF,TGTGCCAGCAGTCACGGACAGGGGAAGCCTATTTACGAGCAGTACTTC
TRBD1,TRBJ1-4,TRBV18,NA,CASSPFDPTGGRGEKLFF,TGTGCCAGCTCACCGTTCGACCCTACAGGGGGCCGAGGTGAAAAACTGTTTTTT
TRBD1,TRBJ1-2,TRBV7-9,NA,CASSLGGQGEGYTF,TGTGCCAGCAGCTTAGGGGGACAGGGGGAAGGCTACACCTTC
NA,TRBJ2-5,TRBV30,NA,CAWVYLGPGGETQYF,TGTGCCTGGGTCTATTTAGGGCCCGGCGGGGAGACCCAGTACTTC
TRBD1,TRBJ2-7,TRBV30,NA,CAWDRGAYEQYF,TGTGCCTGGGACAGGGGGGCCTACGAGCAGTACTTC
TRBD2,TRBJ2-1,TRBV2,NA,CASRRPGTSESPSSYNEQFF,TGTGCCAGCAGGAGGCCCGGGACTAGCGAATCTCCGTCCTCCTACAATGAGCAGTTCTTC
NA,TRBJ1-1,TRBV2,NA,CASSDWRSPEAFF,TGTGCCAGCAGTGATTGGAGGAGCCCTGAAGCTTTCTTT
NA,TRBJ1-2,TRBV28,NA,CASSSRLGVYGYTF,TGTGCCAGCAGCTCCCGCTTGGGGGTCTATGGCTACACCTTC
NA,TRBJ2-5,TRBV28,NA,CASSLGDSQETQYF,TGTGCCAGCAGTTTAGGTGACAGCCAAGAGACCCAGTACTTC
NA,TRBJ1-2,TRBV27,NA,CASRRGLTNYGYTF,TGTGCCAGCCGGAGGGGATTGACTAACTATGGCTACACCTTC
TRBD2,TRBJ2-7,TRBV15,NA,CATSRDRRPGLAGLNSYEQYF,TGTGCCACCAGCAGAGATCGCCGCCCGGGACTAGCGGGCCTCAACTCCTACGAGCAGTACTTC
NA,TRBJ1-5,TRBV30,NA,CAWSDMDQPQHF,TGTGCCTGGAGTGATATGGATCAGCCCCAGCATTTT
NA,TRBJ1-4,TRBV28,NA,CASSPSGRRPSTEKLFF,TGTGCCAGCAGCCCATCGGGGAGGAGGCCCTCTACAGAAAAACTGTTTTTT
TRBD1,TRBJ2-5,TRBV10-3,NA,CAISTGTGVDQETQYF,TGTGCCATCAGTACCGGGACAGGGGTCGATCAAGAGACCCAGTACTTC
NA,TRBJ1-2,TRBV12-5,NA,CASPTPMPSQGYGYTF,TGTGCTAGTCCCACCCCCATGCCCTCCCAAGGATATGGCTACACCTTC
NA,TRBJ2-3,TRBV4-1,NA,CASSLLGGSASTDTQYF,TGCGCCAGCAGCCTACTCGGGGGATCTGCTAGCACAGATACGCAGTATTTT
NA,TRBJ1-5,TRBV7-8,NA,CASSPPAGGKGQPQHF,TGTGCCAGCAGCCCCCCGGCCGGGGGCAAGGGCCAGCCCCAGCATTTT
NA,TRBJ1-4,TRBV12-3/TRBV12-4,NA,CASRFGAGEKLFF,TGTGCCAGCCGGTTCGGGGCTGGGGAAAAACTGTTTTTT
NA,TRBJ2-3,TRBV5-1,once,CASSLAERSSTDTQYF,TGCGCCAGCAGCTTGGCGGAGCGGAGTAGCACAGATACGCAGTATTTT
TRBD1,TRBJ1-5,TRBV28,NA,CATGVVGQPQHF,TGTGCAACAGGGGTAGTGGGTCAGCCCCAGCATTTT
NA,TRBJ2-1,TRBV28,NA,CASISWARLNEQFF,TGTGCCAGCATATCCTGGGCCCGGCTCAATGAGCAGTTCTTC
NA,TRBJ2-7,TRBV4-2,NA,CASSQVAGLEGREQYF,TGTGCCAGCAGCCAGGTGGCCGGGTTAGAGGGGCGCGAGCAGTACTTC
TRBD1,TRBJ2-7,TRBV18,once,CASSRPGQGVHEQYF,TGTGCCAGCTCACGGCCGGGACAGGGAGTCCACGAGCAGTACTTC
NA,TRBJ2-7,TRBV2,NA,CASSRTNEQYF,TGTGCCAGCAGTAGGACCAACGAGCAGTACTTC
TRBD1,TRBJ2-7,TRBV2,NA,CASSNGQGFISYEQYF,TGTGCCAGCAGTAACGGACAGGGGTTCATCTCCTACGAGCAGTACTTC
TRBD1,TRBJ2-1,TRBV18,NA,CASSPPGQPYNEQFF,TGTGCCAGCTCACCGCCGGGACAGCCCTACAATGAGCAGTTCTTC
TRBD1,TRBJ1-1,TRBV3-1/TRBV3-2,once,CASSPWSGQGAFF,TGTGCCAGCAGTCCCTGGTCGGGACAGGGGGCTTTCTTT
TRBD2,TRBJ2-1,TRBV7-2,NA,CASRVLAGLRSEQFF,TGTGCCAGCAGGGTACTAGCGGGACTACGCAGTGAGCAGTTCTTC
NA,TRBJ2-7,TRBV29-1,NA,CSVSSRGPPYEQYF,TGCAGCGTTTCATCGAGGGGTCCCCCCTACGAGCAGTACTTC
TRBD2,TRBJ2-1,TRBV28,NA,CASNWAGGTYNEQFF,TGTGCCAGCAACTGGGCGGGAGGGACCTACAATGAGCAGTTCTTC
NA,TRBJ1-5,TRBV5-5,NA,CASSLKGYSNQPQHF,TGTGCCAGCAGCTTGAAGGGTTATAGCAATCAGCCCCAGCATTTT
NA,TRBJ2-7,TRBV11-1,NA,CASTDKRGSPPYEQYF,TGTGCCAGCACCGACAAGAGAGGGTCGCCTCCCTACGAGCAGTACTTC
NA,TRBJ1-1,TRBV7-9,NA,CASSRTLGTEAFF,TGTGCCAGCAGCCGGACGCTGGGCACTGAAGCTTTCTTT
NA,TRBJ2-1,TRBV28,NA,CASSTSSEQFF,TGTGCCAGCAGTACTAGCAGTGAGCAGTTCTTC
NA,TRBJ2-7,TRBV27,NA,CASSPWDGRRYEQYF,TGTGCCAGCAGTCCCTGGGATGGGAGACGGTACGAGCAGTACTTC
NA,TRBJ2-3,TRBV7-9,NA,CASSRGTTDTQYF,TGTGCCAGCAGCCGGGGGACCACAGATACGCAGTATTTT
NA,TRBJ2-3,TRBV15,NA,CATSRELGGPDTQYF,TGTGCCACCAGCAGAGAGTTGGGGGGTCCGGATACGCAGTATTTT
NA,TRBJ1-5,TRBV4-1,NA,CASSQDRESNQPQHF,TGCGCCAGCAGCCAAGACAGGGAGAGCAATCAGCCCCAGCATTTT
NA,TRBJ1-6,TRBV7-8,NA,CASSLSSGLGSPLHF,TGTGCCAGCAGCTTATCGTCAGGGTTGGGGTCACCCCTCCACTTT
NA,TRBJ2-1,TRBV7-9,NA,CASSLILAVDEQFF,TGTGCCAGCAGCTTGATATTGGCGGTCGATGAGCAGTTCTTC
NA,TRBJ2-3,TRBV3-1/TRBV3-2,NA,CASSQRGAARADTQYF,TGTGCCAGCAGCCAACGCGGGGCGGCAAGGGCAGATACGCAGTATTTT
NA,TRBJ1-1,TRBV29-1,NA,CSVPGQPNTEAFF,TGCAGCGTCCCCGGACAGCCGAACACTGAAGCTTTCTTT
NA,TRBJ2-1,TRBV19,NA,CASGSASSYNEQFF,TGTGCCAGCGGAAGCGCCAGCTCCTACAATGAGCAGTTCTTC
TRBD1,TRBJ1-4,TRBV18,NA,CASSTGTGYEKLFF,TGTGCCAGCTCAACCGGGACAGGGTATGAAAAACTGTTTTTT
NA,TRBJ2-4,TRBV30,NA,CAWSPRTAYKNIQYF,TGTGCCTGGAGCCCGAGAACAGCCTACAAAAACATTCAGTACTTC
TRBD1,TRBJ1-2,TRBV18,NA,CASSPRPDRDEGYTF,TGTGCCAGCTCGCCGAGACCGGACAGGGACGAGGGCTACACCTTC
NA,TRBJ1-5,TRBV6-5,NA,CASWGAIGKPQHF,TGTGCCAGCTGGGGAGCTATCGGAAAGCCCCAGCATTTT
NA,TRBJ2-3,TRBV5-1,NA,CASSSTEDTQYF,TGCGCCAGCAGCTCCACAGAGGATACGCAGTATTTT
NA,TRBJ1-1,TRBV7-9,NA,CASRPPTGMNTEAFF,TGTGCCAGCAGGCCCCCGACAGGCATGAACACTGAAGCTTTCTTT
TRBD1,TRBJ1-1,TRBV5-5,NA,CASSEFSRGQGGTEAFF,TGTGCCAGCAGCGAATTCTCACGGGGACAGGGAGGCACTGAAGCTTTCTTT
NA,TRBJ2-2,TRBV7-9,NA,CASSLAPGNTGELFF,TGTGCCAGCAGCTTAGCGCCGGGGAACACCGGGGAGCTGTTTTTT
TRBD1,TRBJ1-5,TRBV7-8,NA,CASSPWTGENQPQHF,TGTGCCAGCAGCCCTTGGACAGGGGAGAACCAGCCCCAGCATTTT
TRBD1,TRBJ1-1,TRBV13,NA,CASSPRMGQGEAFF,TGTGCCAGCAGCCCTCGAATGGGACAGGGTGAAGCTTTCTTT
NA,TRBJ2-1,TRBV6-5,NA,CASSRHRYDEQFF,TGTGCCAGCAGCCGCCACCGGTACGATGAGCAGTTCTTC
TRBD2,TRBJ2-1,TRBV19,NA,CASSIKYRAGGPDEQFF,TGTGCCAGTAGTATAAAGTACCGAGCGGGAGGGCCAGATGAGCAGTTCTTC